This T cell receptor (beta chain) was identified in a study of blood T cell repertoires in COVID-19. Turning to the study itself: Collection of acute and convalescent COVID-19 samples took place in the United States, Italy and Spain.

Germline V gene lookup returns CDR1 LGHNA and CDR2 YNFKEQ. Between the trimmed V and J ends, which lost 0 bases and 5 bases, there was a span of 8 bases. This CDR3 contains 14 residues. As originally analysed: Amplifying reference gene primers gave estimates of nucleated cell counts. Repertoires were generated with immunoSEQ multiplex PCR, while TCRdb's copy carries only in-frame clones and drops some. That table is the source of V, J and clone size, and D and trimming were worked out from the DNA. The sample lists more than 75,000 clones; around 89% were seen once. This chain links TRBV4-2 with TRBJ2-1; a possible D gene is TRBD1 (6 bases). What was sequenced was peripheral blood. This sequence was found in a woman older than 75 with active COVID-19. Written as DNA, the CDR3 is TGTGCCAGCAGCCAAGACCCAGGGGACAATGAGCAGTTCTTC. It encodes CASSQDPGDNEQFF.